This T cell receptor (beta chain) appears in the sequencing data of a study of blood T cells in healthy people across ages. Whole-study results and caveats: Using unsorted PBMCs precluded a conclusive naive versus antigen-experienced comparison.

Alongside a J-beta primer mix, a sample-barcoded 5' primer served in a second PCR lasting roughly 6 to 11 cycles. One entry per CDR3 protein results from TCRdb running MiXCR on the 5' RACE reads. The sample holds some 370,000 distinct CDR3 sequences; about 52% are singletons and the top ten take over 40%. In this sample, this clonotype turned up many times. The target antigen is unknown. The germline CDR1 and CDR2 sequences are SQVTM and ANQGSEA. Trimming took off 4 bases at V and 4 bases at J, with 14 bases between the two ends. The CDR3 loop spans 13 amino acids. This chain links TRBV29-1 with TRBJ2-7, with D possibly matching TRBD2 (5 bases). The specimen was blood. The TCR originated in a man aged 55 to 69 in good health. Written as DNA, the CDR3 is TGCAGCGTTGCGGGATCAGCCACATACGAGCAGTACTTC. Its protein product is CSVAGSATYEQYF.